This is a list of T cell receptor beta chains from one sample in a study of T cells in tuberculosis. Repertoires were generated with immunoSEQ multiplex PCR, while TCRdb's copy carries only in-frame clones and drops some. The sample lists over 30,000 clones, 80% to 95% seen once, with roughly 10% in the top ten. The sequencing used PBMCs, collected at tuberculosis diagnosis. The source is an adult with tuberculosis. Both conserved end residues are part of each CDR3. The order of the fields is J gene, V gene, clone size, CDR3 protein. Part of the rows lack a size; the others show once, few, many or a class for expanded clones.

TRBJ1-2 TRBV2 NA CASSPRGQSSYTF
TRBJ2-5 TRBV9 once CASSVGLAGGETQYF
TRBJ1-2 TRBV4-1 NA CASSQDGQGAGGYTF
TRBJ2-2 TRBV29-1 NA CSVVLAVNTGELFF
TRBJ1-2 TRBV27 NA CASRGGEGYGYTF
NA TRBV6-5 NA CASSQGAQGYEQYF
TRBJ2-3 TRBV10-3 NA CAIRVEGESGTDTQYF
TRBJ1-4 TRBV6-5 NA CASSFSWGQEAKLFF
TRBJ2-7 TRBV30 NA CAWGPTGDEQYF
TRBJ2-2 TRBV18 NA CASSLYGTGTTGELFF
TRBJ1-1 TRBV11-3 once CASSARDDTEAFF
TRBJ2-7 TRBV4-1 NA CASSPGLAAYEQYF
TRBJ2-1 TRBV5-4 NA CASSLELREQFF
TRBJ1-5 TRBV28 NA CASGQLYSNQPQHF
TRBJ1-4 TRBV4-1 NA CASSQELSNEKLFF
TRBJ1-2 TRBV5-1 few CASSLVPGGGGYTF